This T cell receptor beta chain was captured by sequencing in a study of blood T cell repertoires in COVID-19. The wider study: COVID-19 samples from acute and convalescent phases originated in the United States, Italy and Spain.

The germline V and J ends were trimmed by 1 base and 6 bases, with 12 bases remaining between them. CDR3 length equals 13 residues. Germline CDR1 is GTSNPN and CDR2 is SVGIG (reference sequence). Repertoires were generated with immunoSEQ multiplex PCR, while TCRdb's copy carries only in-frame clones and drops some. The data hold 130,000 to 150,000 clones, with 75% to 85% observed a single time. The J gene is TRBJ1-2, the V gene TRBV30; D possibly corresponds to TRBD1 (6 bases). The material sequenced was peripheral blood. This receptor was obtained from a human donor with acute or convalescent COVID-19. The donor label of this sample is uncertain. The CDR3 reads CAWSAGQRDGYTF. CDR3 sequence (DNA): TGTGCCTGGAGTGCTGGACAGCGAGATGGCTACACCTTC.